This TCR beta chain was recorded in a study of T cells in Graves' hyperthyroidism and ophthalmopathy (dated by TCRdb to between 2018 and 2020). Regarding the complete study: Peripheral blood samples were taken at initial diagnosis, before any treatment was given. To identify TCR V-J signatures that set the groups apart, the researchers used a discovery cohort of more than 95 patients, made up of approximately 43 with Graves' ophthalmopathy and 57 with stable Graves' hyperthyroidism. After blood sampling, hyperthyroidism patients were treated with methimazole at a starting dose of 30 mg daily, and ophthalmopathy patients were treated with high-dose intravenous methylprednisolone. According to the paper, TCR Vbeta CDR3 sequencing was carried out on approximately 140 peripheral blood samples, which came from more than 40 ophthalmopathy, 70 to 80 hyperthyroidism and roughly 17 progressor patients. An independent validation cohort of 18 to 20 hyperthyroidism patients and approximately 15 patients who later progressed to ophthalmopathy tested prospective prediction of ophthalmopathy. For training and testing, the 100 or so patients in the discovery cohort were randomly divided in a 7:3 ratio. In more than 5 Graves' hyperthyroidism patients, the study also compared T-cell repertoires from thyroid tissue with T-cell repertoires from blood. General conclusions and limits of the study: Most expanded thyroid clonotypes (frequency above 0.001) were also found in blood, which suggests that blood repertoires may mirror thyroid immune responses. Ophthalmopathy was separated from stable hyperthyroidism by a 13 V-J signature model, with about 88% sensitivity and approximately 81% specificity obtained in cross-validation and 80%/75% obtained in testing. In validation, progression to ophthalmopathy was predicted by the model with approximately 67% sensitivity and under 85% specificity, a median of approximately 6.5 months before onset. Sample size was not statistically predetermined, and investigators were not blinded to group allocation.

CDR3 length: 14 amino acids, cysteine to phenylalanine. The read is trimmed to its CDR3 DNA, 42 bases read in frame from base 1. Looking up the germline V gene (reference sequence) yields CDR1 LNHDA and CDR2 SQIVND. V is cut back by 6 bases and J by 5 bases, with 8 bases in the junction unmatched. A patient counted as having stable Graves' hyperthyroidism if no progression to ophthalmopathy occurred over 18 months of follow-up. Hyperthyroidism patients were newly diagnosed, with disease duration under 2 months, and aged 18 to 65 years. Exclusion was applied to patients with uncontrolled infections, other autoimmune diseases, pregnancy or lactation. Diagnoses were based on clinical symptoms, serum thyroxine and TRAb, thyroid ultrasound and orbital computed tomography. Ficoll-Paque density gradient centrifugation was used to isolate PBMCs from approximately 10 ml of fresh peripheral blood. Total RNA was extracted with Trizol reagent, and quality was checked on an Agilent 2100 Bioanalyzer.

The TCR beta CDR3 regions were amplified from RNA transcripts. The TCR CDR3 was subjected to a first round of RT-PCR using the HTBI primer set and the Qiagen OneStep RT-PCR kit. Libraries were constructed in a second round of multiplex PCR, after which size selection and purification were performed. The libraries were sequenced on an Illumina HiSeq2000 using paired-end 100 bp reads. Per the original workflow: SOAPnuke was used to process the raw data, throwing out any read that contained adapters or uncalled bases, had a mean Phred below 15, or lacked an exact constant-primer or identifier match. COPE v1.2.5 was used to merge the high-quality paired reads, and each unique nucleotide sequence was defined as a clonotype. Clonotypes were aligned to IMGT TRBV, TRBD and TRBJ reference segments using MiTCR v1.1. Analysis was restricted to V-J combinations with a frequency above 0.0001, which covered 98% to 99.2% of repertoires. The TCS score was defined as the ratio of F50 (clonal expansion) to E x V (chaos), calculated using BLOSUM62-based TCRdist between CDR3 peptides within each V-J. Welch's t-statistics and random forest reduced 500 to 650 V-J features to 13, which were used in a naive Bayes classifier (R e1071). Thyroid-blood repertoire similarity was quantified with the Morisita-Horn index. TCRdb handled the public reads itself, with Q25 trimming in fastp and clone calling in MiXCR, and kept productive beta chains. Duplicate CDR3 protein sequences are folded into a single record with the most common DNA and genes. It is TCRdb's table, rather than the study itself, that gives the V and J calls and clone size. The sample table shows 600,000 to 800,000 distinct CDR3 sequences, and 35% are seen once. Clones ranked in the top ten supply around 29% of the sample.

This clonotype was counted a few times. Its antigen has not been determined. Base-call qualities are not available, and no considerably larger clone is one nucleotide away. The origin of this receptor is a woman in her thirties or forties with Graves' hyperthyroidism. The sequence links TRBV19 to TRBJ2-7, with 9 middle bases fitting TRBD1. Input material: blood. The DNA sequence is as follows: TGTGCCAGTAGCCCCTGGGACAGGGCCCACGAGCAGTACTTC. Its translation reads: CASSPWDRAHEQYF.